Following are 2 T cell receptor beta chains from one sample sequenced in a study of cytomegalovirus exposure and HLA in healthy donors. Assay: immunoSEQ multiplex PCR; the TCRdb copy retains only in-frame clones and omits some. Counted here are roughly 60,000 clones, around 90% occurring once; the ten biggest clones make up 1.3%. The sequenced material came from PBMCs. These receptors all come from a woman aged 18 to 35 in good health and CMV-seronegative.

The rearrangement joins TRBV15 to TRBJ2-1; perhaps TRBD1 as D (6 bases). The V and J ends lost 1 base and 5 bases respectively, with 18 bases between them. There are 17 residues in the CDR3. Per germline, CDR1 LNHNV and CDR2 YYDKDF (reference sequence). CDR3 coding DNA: TGTGCCACCAGCAGAGTTTTGGTTAGGACAGCTAACAATGAGCAGTTCTTC. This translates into CATSRVLVRTANNEQFF.

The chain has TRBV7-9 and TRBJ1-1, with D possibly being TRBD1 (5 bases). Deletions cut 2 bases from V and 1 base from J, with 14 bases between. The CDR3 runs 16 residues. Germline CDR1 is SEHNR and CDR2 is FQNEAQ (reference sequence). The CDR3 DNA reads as TGTGCCAGCAGCTTAAGACGGGACTTTAGGAACACTGAAGCTTTCTTT. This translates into CASSLRRDFRNTEAFF.